The 20 T cell receptor beta chains given below trace back to one sample, sequenced in a study of T cell repertoires in cytomegalovirus infection. TCRdb re-analysed the reads in MiXCR, keeping a single row per CDR3 protein. The top ten clones hold about an eighth of a sample with around 450,000 distinct CDR3 sequences, about 33% of them seen once. Sequences were obtained from PBMCs. The receptors shown here come from a human donor in good health (CMV status not recorded). Some clones in this sample may be carry-over from other donors' samples.

The chain couples TRBV2 to TRBJ1-4, with D uncertain. Per the germline V gene, CDR1 is SNHLY and CDR2 is FYNNEI. The CDR3 is 13 residues long. The V end lost 7 bases, the J end lost 2 bases, and 8 bases lay between the germline ends. The CDR3 region is CASTGRTNEKLFF. DNA for the CDR3: TGTGCCAGCACGGGGAGGACTAATGAAAAACTGTTTTTT.

This clonotype was detected many times. The chain couples TRBV7-6 to TRBJ2-1, with 7 bases identical to TRBD2. CDR1 and CDR2 from the germline V gene are SGHVS and FNYEAQ. The V gene end was trimmed by 4 bases and the J gene end by 9 bases; junction bases not matched to a gene: 9. This CDR3 is 14 amino acids long. The DNA of the CDR3 is TGTGCCAGCAGCTCCCAAACTAGCGTGTCTGAGCAGTTCTTC. Translation gives CASSSQTSVSEQFF.

In its sample, this clonotype was seen many times. The chain links TRBV28 to TRBJ2-3, with 9 bases aligning to TRBD1. The ends lost 5 bases at V and 2 bases at J; junction bases unmatched: 5. The CDR3 runs 15 residues. Germline values: CDR1 MDHEN, CDR2 SYDVKM. The CDR3 loop reads CASSPGTGNTDTQYF. CDR3 nucleotide sequence: TGTGCCAGCAGTCCCGGGACAGGGAACACAGATACGCAGTATTTT.

For this clonotype: The junction does not match germline at one end; this may be a read error. The rearrangement uses TRBV7-9 and TRBJ2-7; a possible D gene is TRBD1 (5 bases). This CDR3 comprises 14 residues. Germline V CDR1 and CDR2: SEHNR, FQNEAQ (reference sequence). The CDR3: CASSPVGQPYGQYF. CDR3 nucleotides: TGTGCCAGCAGCCCAGTGGGGCAGCCCTACGGGCAGTACTTC.

The genes are TRBV19 and TRBJ1-2; D is unresolved. Germline CDR1 and CDR2: LNHDA and SQIVND (reference sequence). The CDR3 is made up of 14 amino acids. With 6 bases removed from V and 5 bases from J, the gap between germline ends came to 16 bases. The CDR3 region has the DNA TGTGCCAGTAGCCCGACCGAGCGGCTGTATGGCTACACCTTC. This encodes CASSPTERLYGYTF.

The sample holds one count of this clonotype. The chain uses TRBV20-1 and TRBJ1-4; tentative D call: TRBD1 (5 bases). Looked up from germline, CDR1 is DFQATT and CDR2 is SNEGSKA (reference sequence). The CDR3 extends over 14 amino acids. Trimming took off 5 bases at V and 0 bases at J, with 10 bases between the two ends. This CDR3 is CSAPRGTTNEKLFF. The CDR3 nucleotides are TGCAGTGCTCCTCGGGGGACAACTAATGAAAAACTGTTTTTT.

Turning to this clonotype: This may come from a read error, since a much larger clone is one base off. This chain joins TRBV7-9 and TRBJ1-2; no clear D. The CDR3 loop spans 13 amino acids. Germline CDR1 reads SEHNR; CDR2 reads FQNEAQ (reference sequence). The chain's CDR3 is CASSLDLPGGYNF. Here the CDR3 DNA reads TGTGCCAGCAGCTTAGATCTCCCCGGAGGCTACAACTTC.

Points on this clonotype: It may be a read error: a sequence one base away is much more abundant. A read error is likely, as this CDR3 ends without the conserved phenylalanine or tryptophan. The chain links TRBV4-1 to TRBJ2-4; 10 bases map to TRBD2. Germline V gives CDR1 MGHRA, CDR2 YSYEKL. V shed 2 bases, J shed 3 bases, and the junction held 7 bases outside the gene matches. There are 17 residues in the CDR3. CDR3 loop: CASSQPKRGGDKNIQYL. CDR3 DNA: TGCGCCAGCAGCCAACCAAAGCGGGGGGGCGACAAAAACATTCAGTACTTA.

The rearrangement joins TRBV5-4 to TRBJ2-3, with 9 bases that match TRBD1. The CDR3 contains 16 residues. Trimming took 3 bases from V and 2 from J; bases not matched to a gene: 7. The germline V gene encodes CDR1 SGHNT and CDR2 YYREEE (reference sequence). The DNA for the CDR3 is TGTGCCAGCAGCTACCGGACAGGGGCGAACACAGATACGCAGTATTTT. It encodes CASSYRTGANTDTQYF. The full variable domain, in which reference TRBV5-4 and TRBJ2-3 provide the parts outside the CDR3, is ETGVTQSPTHLIKTRGQQVTLRCSSQSGHNTVSWYQQALGQGPQFIFQYYREEENGRGNFPPRFSGLQFPNYSSELNVNALELDDSALYLCASSYRTGANTDTQYFGPGTRLTVL.

The chain is built from TRBV7-6 and TRBJ2-1, with D unresolved. Germline loops: CDR1 SGHVS, CDR2 FNYEAQ. V dropped 1 base and J dropped 4 bases, with 11 bases sitting between them. The CDR3 loop spans 15 amino acids. CDR3 residues: CASSLDAGVYNEQFF. The CDR3 DNA sequence: TGTGCCAGCAGCTTAGATGCTGGTGTTTACAATGAGCAGTTCTTC.

In this sample, this clonotype turned up many times. The V call is TRBV28, the J call TRBJ2-7, with D hard to call. CDR3 length equals 13 residues. Germline loops: CDR1 MDHEN, CDR2 SYDVKM. V gave up 3 bases and J gave up 5 bases, with 11 bases separating them. The CDR3 DNA follows: TGTGCCAGCAGTTTCGCCAGCCGCAACGAGCAGTACTTC. Its translation: CASSFASRNEQYF.

This clonotype was seen at least ten times. V and J are TRBV19 and TRBJ1-5; 7 bases fit TRBD1. CDR3 length: 15 residues. Germline CDR1 and CDR2: LNHDA and SQIVND (reference sequence). J gave up 3 bases and V 4 bases, and 6 bases lay outside the gene matches. The CDR3 coding sequence is TGTGCCAGTAGTAGCCGGGGACAGCTCAATCAGCCCCAGCATTTT. Translated, it gives CASSSRGQLNQPQHF. The complete variable domain, with remaining parts taken from reference TRBV19 and TRBJ1-5, reads DGGITQSPKYLFRKEGQNVTLSCEQNLNHDAMYWYRQDPGQGLRLIYYSQIVNDFQKGDIAEGYSVSREKKESFPLTVTSAQKNPTAFYLCASSSRGQLNQPQHFGDGTRLSIL.

In this sample, this clonotype turned up a few times. This chain joins TRBV6-1 and TRBJ1-1, with a weak D call TRBD1 (6 bases). The CDR3 covers 13 residues. Germline V gene sequence: CDR1 MNHNS, CDR2 SASEGT. V shed 6 bases and J shed 4 bases, with 12 bases lying between them. CDR3 protein: CASRGGGVTEAFF. CDR3 nucleotides: TGTGCCAGCAGAGGAGGGGGAGTCACTGAAGCTTTCTTT.

On this clonotype: The conserved closing phenylalanine or tryptophan is absent in this CDR3, likely reflecting a read error. CDR3 region: CASSPRLDSSYKEQFL. DNA for the CDR3: TGTGCCAGCAGCCCCAGACTCGACTCATCTTACAAGGAGCAGTTCTTA. The chain carries TRBV7-8 and TRBJ2-1, with D unclear. This CDR3 region has 16 residues. The V gene's germline CDR1 is SGHVS and CDR2 FQNEAQ.

The chain recombines TRBV2 with TRBJ2-1, with TRBD1 as a possible D gene (6 bases). Per the germline V gene, CDR1 is SNHLY and CDR2 is FYNNEI. Trimming cost V 6 bases and J 9 bases, with 21 bases left between them. This CDR3 contains 15 residues. The CDR3 spells CASRGQITYSLEQFF. CDR3 DNA sequence: TGTGCCAGCAGAGGACAGATAACGTACTCTCTTGAGCAGTTCTTC.

This clonotype showed up just a few times. DNA for the CDR3: TGTGCCAGCAGGGACCCGCTTCGTCGATATGGCTACACCTTC. Its protein is CASRDPLRRYGYTF. V is TRBV12-3 or TRBV12-4 and J is TRBJ1-2; D remains ambiguous. Trimming took 6 bases from V and 5 from J, leaving 16 bases between them. The CDR3 length is 14 residues.

Only a few counts were recorded for this clonotype. J is TRBJ1-2 and V is TRBV7-2; 8 bases align to TRBD1. The V gene's germline CDR1 is SGHTA and CDR2 FQGNSA. After removal of 0 bases from V and 7 bases from J, the junction contained 7 bases not matched to a gene. There are 15 residues in the CDR3. DNA for the CDR3: TGTGCCAGCAGCTTAGCCCTCGGGACAGGTGGTGGCTACACCTTC. Protein: CASSLALGTGGGYTF.

This clonotype turned up a few times. V and J are TRBV7-2 and TRBJ2-7, with 9 bases identical to TRBD1. The CDR3 has 15 amino acids. The V segment lost 1 base and the J segment 5 bases; nucleotides outside the gene matches: 6. Germline loops: CDR1 SGHTA, CDR2 FQGNSA. The CDR3 reads CASSLGGTGMNEQYF. CDR3 nucleotides: TGTGCCAGCAGCTTAGGAGGGACAGGGATGAACGAGCAGTACTTC.

J is TRBJ1-1 and V is TRBV30; 9 bases map to TRBD1. CDR3 length: 14 amino acids. Trimming took 2 bases from V and 7 from J; bases not matched to a gene: 8. The germline CDR1 and CDR2 sequences are GTSNPN and SVGIG (reference sequence). CDR3 DNA: TGTGCCTGGAGTCTTGGGACAGGGAGCGTTGAAGCTTTCTTT. Its protein is CAWSLGTGSVEAFF.

The chain is built from TRBV28 and TRBJ2-5; D is possibly TRBD1 (5 bases). This CDR3 region has 16 residues. Trimming stripped 5 bases from V and 0 bases from J, with 16 bases between. CDR1 is MDHEN, CDR2 SYDVKM, per germline. The CDR3 region is CASSPGKTAYQETQYF. For the CDR3, the DNA is TGTGCCAGCAGTCCTGGGAAGACAGCGTACCAAGAGACCCAGTACTTC.